A selection of T cell receptor beta chains follows, all from one sample in a study of cytomegalovirus exposure and HLA in healthy donors. Assay used: immunoSEQ multiplex PCR; TCRdb lists only in-frame clones, some missing. The sample contains 170,000 or so clones, about four fifths of which appear only once. The specimen was PBMCs. The receptors here all came from a man aged 18-30 years in good health and CMV-seronegative. CDR3s include the opening cysteine and the closing phenylalanine or tryptophan. The D gene is left open where the match is weak. Rows give clone size only sometimes, using once, few, many, or a class for an expanded clone.

v_gene,d_gene,j_gene,abundance,CDR3nt,CDR3aa
TRBV7-2,TRBD2,TRBJ2-4,NA,TGTGCCAGCAGCCCGTCCGTAAGCGGGAGTAGCTCCAAAAACATTCAGTACTTC,CASSPSVSGSSSKNIQYF
TRBV10-3,NA,TRBJ1-1,NA,TGTGCCATCAGTGAGTCTCGGGCGGGGGGCCGCACTGAAGCTTTCTTT,CAISESRAGGRTEAFF
TRBV10-1,NA,TRBJ1-2,NA,TGCGCCAGCAGCCCTTACAGAGAGAGTTATGGCTACACCTTC,CASSPYRESYGYTF
TRBV6-5,NA,TRBJ1-2,NA,TGTGCCAGCAGTTACTCGACTTCTTGGCGGATCTATGGCTACACCTTC,CASSYSTSWRIYGYTF
TRBV27,NA,TRBJ2-4,NA,TGTGCCAGCAGAAGTACCGGGACTCGTGGCATTCAGTACTTC,CASRSTGTRGIQYF
TRBV2,NA,TRBJ1-3,NA,TGTGCCAGCAGCTACTCTGGAAACACCATATATTTT,CASSYSGNTIYF
TRBV7-6,NA,TRBJ2-2,NA,TGTGCCAGCAGCAAGGGAGTGGCTGACACCGGGGAGCTGTTTTTT,CASSKGVADTGELFF
TRBV14,NA,TRBJ1-1,NA,TGTGCCACCACACATACGCAGGGGAGTGAAGCTTTCTTT,CATTHTQGSEAFF
TRBV6-5,TRBD1,TRBJ2-7,NA,TGTGCCAGCAGTATAGGACAGGGGGTATTCGAGCAGTACTTC,CASSIGQGVFEQYF
TRBV11-3,NA,TRBJ1-1,NA,TGTGCCAGCAGTCAAAACACTGAAGCTTTCTTT,CASSQNTEAFF
TRBV13,NA,TRBJ2-7,few,TGTGCCAGCAGCTCGGCAGGGTCCTTCGAGCAGTACTTC,CASSSAGSFEQYF
TRBV23-1,TRBD1,TRBJ1-5,NA,TGCGCCAGCAGTCAAGGGACAGGGTACCCGTGGTGGCAGCCCCAGCATTTT,CASSQGTGYPWWQPQHF
TRBV15,NA,TRBJ1-4,NA,TGTGCCACCAGCAGAACAGGGTCGAGTGAAAAACTGTTTTTT,CATSRTGSSEKLFF
TRBV4-2,NA,TRBJ2-4,few,TGTGCCAGCAGCCAAGATTTACAAACAGCTCAGTACTTC,CASSQDLQTAQYF
TRBV2,TRBD1,TRBJ1-1,NA,TGTGCCAGCAGTGAACGGGACAGGGGGCGGACTGAAGCTTTCTTT,CASSERDRGRTEAFF
TRBV30,NA,TRBJ1-5,NA,TGTGCCTGGAGTCGGCAGGGGAGTCAGCCCCAGCATTTT,CAWSRQGSQPQHF
TRBV4-3,TRBD1,TRBJ2-1,few,TGCGCCAGCAGCCGACGGACAGGGATCAATGAGCAGTTCTTC,CASSRRTGINEQFF
TRBV28,TRBD1,TRBJ2-3,NA,TGTGCCAGCATTGGGAGTTCCGGGACAGGGGACACAGATACGCAGTATTTT,CASIGSSGTGDTDTQYF
TRBV9,TRBD2,TRBJ2-5,NA,TGTGCCAGCAGCCTCGGGACTAGCGGCCAAGAGACCCAGTACTTC,CASSLGTSGQETQYF
TRBV11-2,TRBD2,TRBJ2-1,medium-sized,TGTGCCAGCAGCTCTAGCGGGAGTCATAATGAGCAGTTCTTC,CASSSSGSHNEQFF
TRBV29-1,TRBD1,TRBJ2-3,NA,TGCAGCGTCCGGGACAGGGGGCCGGATACGCAGTATTTT,CSVRDRGPDTQYF
TRBV5-8,NA,TRBJ2-7,NA,TGTGCCAGCACTAAGATGACAGGTGGTGGGTTCGACGAGCAGTACTTC,CASTKMTGGGFDEQYF
TRBV5-1,TRBD1,TRBJ2-3,NA,TGCGCCAGCAGCTTGGGGGACAGGAAGACAGATACGCAGTATTTT,CASSLGDRKTDTQYF
TRBV10-3,TRBD1,TRBJ1-4,few,TGTGCCATCAGTGAGCATAACAGGGGGCGGGATGAAAAACTGTTTTTT,CAISEHNRGRDEKLFF
TRBV13,NA,TRBJ2-1,NA,TGTGCCAGCAGCCCTTCAGGTGGGCTCTACAATGAGCAGTTCTTC,CASSPSGGLYNEQFF
TRBV27,NA,TRBJ1-5,NA,TGTGCCAGCAGTCCCCTTGGGGGGTCGGGCAATCAGCCCCAGCATTTT,CASSPLGGSGNQPQHF
TRBV7-9,TRBD1,TRBJ1-2,once,TGTGCCAGCAGCGGGAGGACAGGGAATGGCTACACCTTC,CASSGRTGNGYTF
TRBV28,TRBD2,TRBJ2-7,once,TGTGCCAGCAGTCGACTAGCGGGAGCTCGGGAGCAGTACTTC,CASSRLAGAREQYF
TRBV19,NA,TRBJ1-6,NA,TGTGCCAGTAGTATAGGGGGGGTATATTCACCCCTCCACTTT,CASSIGGVYSPLHF
TRBV27,NA,TRBJ2-7,NA,TGTGCCAGCAGTCCGGGACTTGGAGAGCAGTACTTC,CASSPGLGEQYF
TRBV11-3,TRBD2,TRBJ2-1,NA,TGTGCCAGCAGCTTAGGCGGTAGCGGGACCGTCGACAATGAGCAGTTCTTC,CASSLGGSGTVDNEQFF
TRBV4-1,TRBD1,TRBJ2-7,NA,TGCGCCAGCAGCCATGCTGCAGGGGGTAGCGAGCAGTACTTC,CASSHAAGGSEQYF
TRBV5-4,NA,TRBJ2-5,NA,TGTGCCAGCAGCTCATTAGCAACTCAAGAGACCCAGTACTTC,CASSSLATQETQYF
TRBV14,NA,TRBJ1-3,NA,TGTGCCAGCAGCCAAGTGAGGGTTGCTGGAAACACCATATATTTT,CASSQVRVAGNTIYF
TRBV18,TRBD2,TRBJ2-5,NA,TGTGCCAGCTCACCTGCGGGGGGCGGAGAGACCCAGTACTTC,CASSPAGGGETQYF
TRBV4-1,TRBD1,TRBJ1-2,NA,TGCGCCAGGGGACAGAGGCCGCCTAACTATGGCTACACCTTC,CARGQRPPNYGYTF
TRBV6-5,TRBD1,TRBJ1-4,NA,TGTGCCAGCAGTTACCCGGGACAGGGAAGGGATAAACTGTTTTTT,CASSYPGQGRDKLFF
TRBV11-1,TRBD1,TRBJ2-1,NA,TGTGCCAGCAGCACCACAGGGGGCGTAGGCAATGAGCAGTTCTTC,CASSTTGGVGNEQFF
TRBV13,NA,TRBJ2-3,NA,TGTGCCAGCAGCCAAGCCGCTGCAACGCAGTATTTT,CASSQAAATQYF
TRBV6-6,TRBD1,TRBJ2-7,NA,TGTGCCAGCAGTGACTACGACAGGGGAGACTACGAGCAGTACTTC,CASSDYDRGDYEQYF
TRBV20-1,NA,TRBJ2-7,NA,TGCAGTGTGCTTGAGACCTACGAGCAGTACTTC,CSVLETYEQYF
TRBV5-6,NA,TRBJ2-5,NA,TGTGCCAGCAGACAAGAAAGGGGGATTTCGGTTCAAGAGACCCAGTACTTC,CASRQERGISVQETQYF
TRBV2,NA,TRBJ1-5,NA,TGTGCCAGCAGCTGGAGTGGTAGCAATCAGCCCCAGCATTTT,CASSWSGSNQPQHF
TRBV9,NA,TRBJ1-5,NA,TGTGCCAGCAGCCCCGGGGTCAATCAGCCCCAGCATTTT,CASSPGVNQPQHF
TRBV14,NA,TRBJ1-2,NA,TGTGCCAGCAGCCAAGATATCGGGGGTGGCTACACCTTC,CASSQDIGGGYTF
TRBV7-8,TRBD2,TRBJ2-3,NA,TGTGCCAGCAGCTCACTAGCGGATGTCACAGATACGCAGTATTTT,CASSSLADVTDTQYF
TRBV7-9,NA,TRBJ1-2,NA,TGTGCCAGCAGCCCAGCGGGGCGGGGATCGGATGGCTACACCTTC,CASSPAGRGSDGYTF
TRBV7-2,TRBD1,TRBJ2-1,once,TGTGCCAGCAGCACGAACAGGGGTACCTACAATGAGCAGTTCTTC,CASSTNRGTYNEQFF
TRBV10-2,TRBD2,TRBJ2-7,NA,TGCGCCAGCAGCTCCACTAGCGGGAGGGCCTACGAGCAGTACTTC,CASSSTSGRAYEQYF
TRBV2,NA,TRBJ2-7,NA,TGTGCCAGCAATGAGTTCCTCTACGAGCAGTACTTC,CASNEFLYEQYF
TRBV11-1,NA,TRBJ1-1,NA,TGTGCCAGCAGCTTATCGGGGTTGGGGAACACTGAAGCTTTCTTT,CASSLSGLGNTEAFF
TRBV4-3,TRBD2,TRBJ2-1,NA,TGCGCCAGCAGCCTCATCGTGGCGGGAGCGGGCAATGAGCAGTTCTTC,CASSLIVAGAGNEQFF